These 17 T cell receptor beta chains were sequenced from one sample in a study of blood T cell repertoires in COVID-19. The data were produced by immunoSEQ multiplex PCR, yet TCRdb's version contains in-frame clones alone and is incomplete. The table records fewer than 100,000 clones, 80% of them present only once. Sample: peripheral blood. All receptors come from an older woman with acute or convalescent COVID-19.

The J gene is TRBJ2-3, the V gene TRBV9; TRBD2 matches 8 bases. The V and J ends lost 3 bases and 5 bases, in that order; junction bases with no gene match: 11. Germline V gives CDR1 SGDLS, CDR2 YYNGEE. This CDR3 comprises 16 residues. Here the CDR3 reads CASSAYTGGPKDTQYF. CDR3 in DNA: TGTGCCAGCAGCGCCTATACGGGGGGGCCTAAAGATACGCAGTATTTT.

The chain joins TRBV5-1 to TRBJ2-5; TRBD2 might be the D (5 bases). Germline V gene sequence: CDR1 SGHRS, CDR2 YFSETQ. The V and J ends lost 1 base and 1 base respectively, with 8 bases between them. The CDR3 spans 14 residues. This chain's CDR3 is CASSLTGFQETQYF. CDR3 sequence (DNA): TGCGCCAGCAGCTTGACGGGATTCCAAGAGACCCAGTACTTC.

This clone was counted at least ten times. V usage is TRBV11-2 and J usage is TRBJ1-4, with D perhaps TRBD1 (6 bases). There are 14 residues in the CDR3. V was trimmed by 5 bases and J by 3 bases, leaving 10 bases between them. Germline V gene lookup returns CDR1 SGHAT and CDR2 FQNNGV. This CDR3 reads CASSAQGSNEKLFF. For the CDR3, the DNA is TGTGCCAGCAGCGCCCAGGGGTCTAATGAAAAACTGTTTTTT. The whole variable domain, filled in from reference TRBV11-2 and TRBJ1-4, reads EAGVAQSPRYKIIEKRQSVAFWCNPISGHATLYWYQQILGQGPKLLIQFQNNGVVDDSQLPKDRFSAERLKGVDSTLKIQPAKLEDSAVYLCASSAQGSNEKLFFGSGTQLSVL.

The V call is TRBV5-5, the J call TRBJ2-2; the match to TRBD2 covers 7 bases. The CDR3 sequence is 16 residues long. The V and J ends lost 4 bases and 0 bases, in that order; junction bases with no gene match: 6. Germline V gives CDR1 SGHKS, CDR2 YYEKEE (reference sequence). The CDR3 DNA is TGTGCCAGCAGCCCGCCGGGACTACCGAACACCGGGGAGCTGTTTTTT. This codes for CASSPPGLPNTGELFF.

This clone was found once. The CDR3 coding sequence is TGTGCCAGCAGCTTACAGGGAAACACTGAAGCTTTCTTT. It is translated as CASSLQGNTEAFF. The chain carries TRBV7-9 and TRBJ1-1, with D possibly matching TRBD1 (5 bases). The CDR3 length is 13 residues. CDR1 and CDR2 from the germline V gene are SEHNR and FQNEAQ (reference sequence). V gave up 2 bases and J gave up 2 bases, with 6 bases separating them.

The J gene is TRBJ1-2, the V gene TRBV19; D is ambiguous. V lost 3 bases and J 7 bases, leaving 12 bases between the germline ends. CDR3 length: 13 residues. Per germline, CDR1 LNHDA and CDR2 SQIVND (reference sequence). For the CDR3, the DNA is TGTGCCAGTAGTATGCCCGGGGATCTTGGCTACACCTTC. This gives the protein CASSMPGDLGYTF.

This clone was recorded only once. The chain carries TRBV3-1 (or the pseudogene TRBV3-2) and TRBJ1-5; 7 bases line up with TRBD1. The length of the CDR3 is 16 residues. V dropped 4 bases and J dropped 6; count of bases not matched to a gene: 12. Germline V gives CDR1 LGHDT, CDR2 YNNKEL (reference sequence). CDR3 sequence: CASSRPRQGFSQPQHF. The CDR3 DNA reads TGTGCCAGCAGCCGCCCGAGACAGGGTTTTAGTCAGCCCCAGCATTTT.

The V and J genes are TRBV28 and TRBJ2-2, with TRBD2 identical over 9 bases. The CDR3 extends over 16 amino acids. V was clipped by 7 bases and J by 4 bases; unmatched bases: 10. Germline V gene data show CDR1 as MDHEN and CDR2 as SYDVKM. The CDR3 DNA follows: TGTGCCAGCACCCGACATCTAGCGGGGTTCACCGGGGAGCTGTTTTTT. Translated, it gives CASTRHLAGFTGELFF.

CDR3 loop: CSASQEERSYEQYF. The CDR3, as DNA: TGCAGTGCTAGTCAGGAGGAACGCTCCTACGAGCAGTACTTC. V usage is TRBV20-1 and J usage is TRBJ2-7; maybe TRBD2 (5 bases). This CDR3 has 14 residues. Trimming removed 3 bases at V and 0 bases at J, with 12 bases between. Germline V gives CDR1 DFQATT, CDR2 SNEGSKA (reference sequence).

The rearrangement uses TRBV7-2 and TRBJ1-5; D is undetermined. The germline V and J ends were trimmed by 7 bases and 0 bases, with 10 bases remaining between them. Per germline, CDR1 SGHTA and CDR2 FQGNSA. The CDR3 is 14 amino acids. CDR3 in DNA: TGTGCCAGCACCTCGGGAACTAGCAATCAGCCCCAGCATTTT. This gives the protein CASTSGTSNQPQHF.

V usage is TRBV29-1 and J usage is TRBJ1-3; a possible D gene is TRBD1 (6 bases). V was trimmed by 3 bases and J by 4 bases, leaving 13 bases between them. Germline V gives CDR1 SQVTM, CDR2 ANQGSEA. This CDR3 contains 14 residues. The CDR3 is CSVDMGQDGNTIYF. CDR3 DNA sequence: TGCAGCGTTGACATGGGACAAGACGGAAACACCATATATTTT.

This clone appeared once. The gene calls are TRBV7-2 and TRBJ2-3, with 8 bases aligning to TRBD1. The CDR3 has 16 amino acids. Germline CDR1 SGHTA, CDR2 FQGNSA. V was clipped by 3 bases and J by 4 bases; unmatched bases: 9. CDR3 DNA sequence: TGTGCCAGCAGCTTTAGGGCAGGGGGCGCGGCAGATACGCAGTATTTT. It yields the protein CASSFRAGGAADTQYF.

Written as DNA, the CDR3 is TGCGCCAGCAGCTTGAATACGGCGGTTAACACTGAAGCTTTCTTT. Protein product: CASSLNTAVNTEAFF. V usage is TRBV5-1 and J usage is TRBJ1-1; D is unclear. The CDR3 spans 15 residues. V lost 1 base and J lost 2, with 12 bases in between. The germline gives CDR1 SGHRS, CDR2 YFSETQ. Supplemented by reference TRBV5-1 and TRBJ1-1, the full variable domain reads KAGVTQTPRYLIKTRGQQVTLSCSPISGHRSVSWYQQTPGQGLQFLFEYFSETQRNKGNFPGRFSGRQFSNSRSEMNVSTLELGDSALYLCASSLNTAVNTEAFFGQGTRLTVV.

The gene calls are TRBV25-1 and TRBJ2-7; D is undetermined. V dropped 0 bases and J dropped 2 bases, with 8 bases sitting between them. The germline V gene encodes CDR1 MGHDK and CDR2 SYGVNS. The CDR3 is 14 residues long. The CDR3 loop reads CASSEYTAPYEQYF. The DNA of the CDR3 is TGTGCCAGCAGTGAATATACTGCCCCCTACGAGCAGTACTTC.

This clone was seen once. The J gene is TRBJ2-3, the V gene TRBV28; D is possibly TRBD1 (5 bases). Trimming removed 0 bases at V and 3 bases at J, with 13 bases between. Germline CDR1 reads MDHEN; CDR2 reads SYDVKM. The CDR3 spans 16 residues. The CDR3 DNA reads TGTGCCAGCAGTTTATGGGCCGGCAGGGTAACAGATACGCAGTATTTT. Its translation: CASSLWAGRVTDTQYF.

CDR3: CASSFAGRSYNEQFF. CDR3 coding DNA: TGTGCCAGCAGCTTCGCGGGCCGATCCTACAATGAGCAGTTCTTC. The chain uses TRBV7-9 and TRBJ2-1, with D possibly matching TRBD2 (5 bases). The V gene lost 3 bases and the J gene lost 1 base, with 10 bases spanning the gap. CDR3 length equals 15 residues. Germline loops: CDR1 SEHNR, CDR2 FQNEAQ (reference sequence).

This clone has a handful of counts. The chain is built from TRBV9 and TRBJ1-3; no firm D call. V was clipped by 0 bases and J by 2 bases, with 12 bases between them. This CDR3 contains 16 residues. Germline lookup yields CDR1 SGDLS and CDR2 YYNGEE. The CDR3 here is CASSVGWAEPGNTIYF. In DNA, the CDR3 is TGTGCCAGCAGCGTAGGTTGGGCAGAACCTGGAAACACCATATATTTT.